This TCR beta chain was identified during a study of chemoradiotherapy in HPV16-positive cancers. Study-level results: In HPV16-positive patients, HPV-responsive T-cell expansion tracked better recurrence-free survival.

The protocol was immunoSEQ multiplex PCR, while the TCRdb copy is restricted to in-frame clones and leaves out a portion. Of about 21,000 clones listed, 80% to 90% are singletons. Samples were taken several times over chemoradiotherapy. This clone was seen only once. The antigen remains undetermined. CDR1 is SGHTA and CDR2 is FQGNSA in the germline V gene. J gave up 3 bases and V 3 bases, and 8 bases lay outside the gene matches. This CDR3 region has 15 residues. This chain links TRBV7-2 with TRBJ2-7, with 7 nucleotides matching TRBD2. The receptor was isolated from a human donor with HPV-associated anogenital cancer. The material sequenced was blood, taken from a patient who underwent chemoradiotherapy. The CDR3 DNA is TGTGCCAGCAGCTTGGAGTTTAGCGGGTTCTACGAGCAGTACTTC. Encoded protein: CASSLEFSGFYEQYF.